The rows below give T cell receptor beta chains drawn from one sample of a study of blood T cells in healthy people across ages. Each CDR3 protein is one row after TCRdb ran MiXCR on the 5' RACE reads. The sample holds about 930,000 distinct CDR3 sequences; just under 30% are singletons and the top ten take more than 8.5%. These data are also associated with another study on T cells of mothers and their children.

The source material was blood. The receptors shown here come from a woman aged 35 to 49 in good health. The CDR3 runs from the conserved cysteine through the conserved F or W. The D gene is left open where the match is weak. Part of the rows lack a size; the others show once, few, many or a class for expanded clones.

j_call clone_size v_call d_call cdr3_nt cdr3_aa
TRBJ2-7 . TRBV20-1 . TGCAGTGCTAGGACCCACACCTACGAGCAGTACTTC CSARTHTYEQYF
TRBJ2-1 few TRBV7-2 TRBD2 TGTGCCAGCTCGGGGCTAGCGGGGACCGGGGGGTTCTTC CASSGLAGTGGFF
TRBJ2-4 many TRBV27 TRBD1 TGTGCCAGCAGTTTATCTCCGGGACAGGGAACCAAAAACATTCAGTACTTC CASSLSPGQGTKNIQYF
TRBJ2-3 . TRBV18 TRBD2 TGTGCCAGCTCACCAGCACAGCGGGGGGCCTCTGGTACGCAGTATTTT CASSPAQRGASGTQYF
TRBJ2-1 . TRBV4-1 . TGCGCCAGCAGCCAAGGAAGTCGGCGGGGGCCTGAGCAGTTCTTC CASSQGSRRGPEQFF
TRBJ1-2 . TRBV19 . TGTGCCAGTAGTTCCAACTTCGGCGGGGGCTATGGCTACACCTTC CASSSNFGGGYGYTF
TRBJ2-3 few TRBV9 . TGTGCCAGCAGCCCGCTAAGTTGGGGCACAGATACGCAGTATTTT CASSPLSWGTDTQYF
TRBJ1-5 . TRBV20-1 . TGCAGTGCTAGAGTCGTACAGGGTAGCAATCAGCCCCAGCATTTT CSARVVQGSNQPQHF
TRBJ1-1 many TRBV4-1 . TGCGCCAGCAGCTCAGTGAACACTGAAGCTTTCTTT CASSSVNTEAFF
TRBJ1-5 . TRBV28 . TGTGCCAGCAGTTTATCTATGAACAGGCTTTTTAGCAATCAGCCCCAGCATTTT CASSLSMNRLFSNQPQHF
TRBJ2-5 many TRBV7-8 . TGTGCCAGCAGCTCATTAAGGTGGGGGGTGCAGAGGGAGACCCAGTACTTC CASSSLRWGVQRETQYF
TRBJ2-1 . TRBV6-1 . TGTGCCAGCAGTGAAATAATGGGGGCCGGACAGATGGGCAATGAGCAGTTCTTC CASSEIMGAGQMGNEQFF
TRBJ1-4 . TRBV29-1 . TGCAGCGTTGAAGAGATAGTGGGGGAGGCTGAAAAACTGTTTTTT CSVEEIVGEAEKLFF
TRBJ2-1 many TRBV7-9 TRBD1 TGTGCCAGCAGCCCTGACAGGGGAGATGAGCAGTTCTTC CASSPDRGDEQFF
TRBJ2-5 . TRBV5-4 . TGTGCCAGCAGCTTGACGATGGTGAGGTCAGGCCAAGAGACCCAGTACTTC CASSLTMVRSGQETQYF
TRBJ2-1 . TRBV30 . TGTGCCTGGAGTGTAAGGGGTGTAAGTGAGCAGTTCTTC CAWSVRGVSEQFF
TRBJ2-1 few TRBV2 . TGTGCCAGCAGGGAGGGCGTGGGAACCGAGCAGTTCTTC CASREGVGTEQFF
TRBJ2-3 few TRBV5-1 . TGCGCCAGCAGCTTCGGGGGGCGAGGAGATACGCAGTATTTT CASSFGGRGDTQYF
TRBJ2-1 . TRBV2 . TGTGCCAGCCGCCTCCGGGACCCCCTTTTCAATGAGCAGTTCTTC CASRLRDPLFNEQFF
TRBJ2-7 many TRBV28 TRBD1 TGTGCCAGCAGAAATACCGGGACAGGGACTGCCTACGAGCAGTACTTC CASRNTGTGTAYEQYF
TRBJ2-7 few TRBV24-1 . TGTGCCACCAGTGACCCGCTTCAGGGTTCCTACGAGCAGTACTTC CATSDPLQGSYEQYF
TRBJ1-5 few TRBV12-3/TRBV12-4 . TGTGCCAGCAGTCTGAAGGGGCCCCAGCCCCAGCATTTT CASSLKGPQPQHF
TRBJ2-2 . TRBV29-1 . TGCAGCGTTACCCAGGGCAACACCGGGGAGCTGTTTTTT CSVTQGNTGELFF
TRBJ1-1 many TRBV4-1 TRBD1 TGCGCCAGCAGCCGCAGGGGGCCGAACACTGAAGCTTTCTTT CASSRRGPNTEAFF
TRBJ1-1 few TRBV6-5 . TGTGCCAGCAGTTACTCAAGGGGTTCTGAAGCTTTCTTT CASSYSRGSEAFF
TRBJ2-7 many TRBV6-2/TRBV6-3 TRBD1 TGTGCCACCTTTTCGGGACAGGGTGTGGACGAGCAGTACTTC CATFSGQGVDEQYF
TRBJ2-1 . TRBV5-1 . TGCGCCAGCAGAGGATACGGGACTTACAATGAGCAGTTCTTC CASRGYGTYNEQFF
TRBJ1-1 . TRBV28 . TGTGCCAGCAGGGGACTGCTCGGGGGCACTGAAGCTTTCTTT CASRGLLGGTEAFF
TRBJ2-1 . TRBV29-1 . TGCAGCGTGGACAGAAGCAATGAGCAGTTCTTC CSVDRSNEQFF
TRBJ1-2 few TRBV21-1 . TGTGCCAGCAGCAAATTGAGAGCCTACTATGGCTACACCTTC CASSKLRAYYGYTF
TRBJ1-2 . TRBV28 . TGTGCCAGCAGATTGGAAGGGTATGGCTACACCTTC CASRLEGYGYTF
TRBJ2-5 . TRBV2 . TGTGCCAGCAGTGATGGAGAAGGGCTGGAGACCCAGTACTTC CASSDGEGLETQYF
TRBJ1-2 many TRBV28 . TGTGCCAGCAGTTTAGACAGGCAAGCTAACTATGGCTACACCTTC CASSLDRQANYGYTF
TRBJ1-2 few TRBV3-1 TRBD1 TGTGCCAGCAGCCAAGCAGGGGGGGGCGATGGCTACACCTTC CASSQAGGGDGYTF
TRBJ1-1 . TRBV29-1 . TGCAGCGTTGAAGAGGGGGTGAACACTGAAGCTTTCTTT CSVEEGVNTEAFF
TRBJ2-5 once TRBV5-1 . TGCGCCAGCAGCTTACAGGGTGGCGGAGCAGAGACCCAGTACTTC CASSLQGGGAETQYF
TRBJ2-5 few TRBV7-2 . TGTGCCAGCAGCTTACAGGCAAGGACGGGCGGAGAGACCCAGTACTTC CASSLQARTGGETQYF
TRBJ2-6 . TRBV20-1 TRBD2 TGCAGTGCTAGAGGGACAGCCCTTGGGACTAGGTATGGGGCCAACGTCCTGACTTTC CSARGTALGTRYGANVLTF
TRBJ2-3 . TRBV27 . TGTGCCAGCAGTTTATCGCCCGGGGTGAGCACAGATACGCAGTATTTT CASSLSPGVSTDTQYF
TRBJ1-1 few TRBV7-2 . TGTGCCAGCAACTCAGCAGGGATGGGCACTGAAGCTTTCTTT CASNSAGMGTEAFF
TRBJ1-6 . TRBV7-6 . TGTGCCAGCAGCTTAGGTGCAGGGGAAAATTCACCCCTCCACTTT CASSLGAGENSPLHF
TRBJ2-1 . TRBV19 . TGTGCCAGTAGTATAGGTTATTATAGCGGAGGCTACAATGAGCAGTTCTTC CASSIGYYSGGYNEQFF
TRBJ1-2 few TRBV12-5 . TGTGCTAGTGGCCAGCGGAGCAGGGACTACACCTTC CASGQRSRDYTF